These 24 T cell receptor beta chains originate from one sample sequenced in a study of shared clonotypes between healthy human individuals. Naive CD8 cells were CD45RO-negative, positively selected for CCR7, excluding terminally differentiated effector memory CD45RA+ cells. The method was immunoSEQ multiplex PCR; TCRdb's version includes in-frame clones alone and lacks a portion of them. Of some 1,900,000 clones listed, about 95% were seen once; the top ten hold 0.95% to 1.5%. Sequencing was performed on naive CD8+ T cells sorted from blood. The source is a man younger than 30 in good health.

The V gene is TRBV5-4, the J gene TRBJ2-7; 9 bases align to TRBD1. Trimming took 4 bases from V and 4 from J; bases not matched to a gene: 6. Germline CDR1 SGHNT, CDR2 YYREEE (reference sequence). The CDR3 is 14 residues long. The CDR3, as DNA: TGTGCCAGCAGCCATGGACAGGGGATGTACGAGCAGTACTTC. Residues: CASSHGQGMYEQYF. Full variable domain (rest looked up from reference TRBV5-4 and TRBJ2-7): ETGVTQSPTHLIKTRGQQVTLRCSSQSGHNTVSWYQQALGQGPQFIFQYYREEENGRGNFPPRFSGLQFPNYSSELNVNALELDDSALYLCASSHGQGMYEQYFGPGTRLTVT.

The chain recombines TRBV15 with TRBJ1-3; D gene unclear. This CDR3 has 16 amino acids. The V and J ends lost 0 bases and 4 bases respectively, with 13 bases between them. The germline V gene encodes CDR1 LNHNV and CDR2 YYDKDF (reference sequence). Here the CDR3 reads CATSRDAVLAGNTIYF. DNA of the CDR3: TGTGCCACCAGCAGAGACGCAGTCCTCGCAGGAAACACCATATATTTT.

With regard to this clone: Possible read error: a much larger clone is one base away. Other nucleotide sequences from this sample produce the same CDR3. The gene calls are TRBV5-4 and TRBJ2-7, with no clear D. CDR1 and CDR2 (germline): SGHNT, YYREEE (reference sequence). Deletions cut 3 bases from V and 2 bases from J, with 3 bases between. This CDR3 contains 11 residues. The CDR3: CASSSAYEQYF. CDR3 sequence (DNA): TGTGCCAGCAGCTCCGCCTACGAGCAGTACTTC. Full variable domain (missing parts from reference TRBV5-4 and TRBJ2-7): ETGVTQSPTHLIKTRGQQVTLRCSSQSGHNTVSWYQQALGQGPQFIFQYYREEENGRGNFPPRFSGLQFPNYSSELNVNALELDDSALYLCASSSAYEQYFGPGTRLTVT.

The gene calls are TRBV7-2 and TRBJ2-5; 14 bases agree with TRBD2. Looked up from germline, CDR1 is SGHTA and CDR2 is FQGNSA. The CDR3 has 16 residues. J lost 5 bases, V lost 4 bases, and 6 bases had no gene match. CDR3: CASSSGTSGGDETQYF. The CDR3 DNA follows: TGTGCCAGCAGCTCTGGGACTAGCGGGGGTGACGAGACCCAGTACTTC. Full variable domain (rest looked up from reference TRBV7-2 and TRBJ2-5): GAGVSQSPSNKVTEKGKDVELRCDPISGHTALYWYRQSLGQGLEFLIYFQGNSAPDKSGLPSDRFSAERTGGSVSTLTIQRTQQEDSAVYLCASSSGTSGGDETQYFGPGTRLLVL.

As for this clone: This specimen includes other DNA sequences encoding the same CDR3. The chain uses TRBV28 and TRBJ2-7; D is tentatively TRBD1 or TRBD2 (5 bases each). V lost 2 bases and J lost 0, with 8 bases in between. The CDR3 runs to 14 residues. Germline loops: CDR1 MDHEN, CDR2 SYDVKM. The CDR3 coding sequence is TGTGCCAGCAGTTTACCAGGGAGCTCCTACGAGCAGTACTTC. Its protein is CASSLPGSSYEQYF.

This sequence joins TRBV4-1 and TRBJ2-7; no definite D call. V shed 0 bases and J shed 6 bases, with 9 bases lying between them. Germline V gives CDR1 MGHRA, CDR2 YSYEKL. The CDR3 spans 13 residues. CDR3 in DNA: TGCGCCAGCAGCCAAGAATTTCCCCTCGAGCAGTACTTC. Translating gives CASSQEFPLEQYF.

This chain connects TRBV5-4 to TRBJ1-2; TRBD1 matches at 10 bases. The ends lost 2 bases at V and 9 bases at J; junction bases unmatched: 4. CDR1 and CDR2 (germline): SGHNT, YYREEE (reference sequence). CDR3 length: 13 amino acids. Written as DNA, the CDR3 is TGTGCCAGCAGCTTTGGACAGGGGGATCGCTACACCTTC. Its translation is CASSFGQGDRYTF.

The CDR3 sequence: CASSAGLEGMEGYTF. In DNA form, the CDR3 reads TGTGCCAGCAGCGCGGGATTGGAGGGGATGGAGGGCTACACCTTC. The rearrangement uses TRBV9 and TRBJ1-2; tentative D call: TRBD1 (5 bases). This CDR3 is 15 amino acids long. Germline loops: CDR1 SGDLS, CDR2 YYNGEE. V lost 3 bases, J lost 8 bases, and 20 bases lay in between. The whole variable domain, filled in from reference TRBV9 and TRBJ1-2, reads DSGVTQTPKHLITATGQRVTLRCSPRSGDLSVYWYQQSLDQGLQFLIQYYNGEERAKGNILERFSAQQFPDLHSELNLSSLELGDSALYFCASSAGLEGMEGYTFGSGTRLTVV.

This clone appeared a single time. J is TRBJ2-7 and V is TRBV15, with D perhaps assigned TRBD1 or TRBD2 (5 bases each). V gave up 5 bases and J gave up 1 base, with 9 bases separating them. The CDR3 is made up of 13 amino acids. Germline V CDR1 and CDR2: LNHNV, YYDKDF (reference sequence). Here the CDR3 reads CATSYGASYEQYF. The CDR3 DNA reads as TGTGCCACCAGCTACGGGGCTTCCTACGAGCAGTACTTC.

V usage is TRBV7-9 and J usage is TRBJ2-7, with 9 bases lining up with TRBD1. The germline V gene has CDR1 SEHNR and CDR2 FQNEAQ (reference sequence). This CDR3 has 14 residues. V lost 6 bases and J lost 3; bases outside the gene matches: 6. CDR3 region: CASSATGGFYEQYF. For the CDR3, the DNA is TGTGCCAGCAGTGCGACAGGGGGATTCTACGAGCAGTACTTC.

With regard to this clone: The sample contains more than one DNA sequence encoding this CDR3. The J gene is TRBJ2-5, the V gene TRBV14; D is ambiguous. CDR1 and CDR2 (germline): SGHDN, FVKESK. Trimming took off 0 bases at V and 4 bases at J, with 0 bases between the two ends. The CDR3 runs 11 residues. CDR3 loop: CASSQEETQYF. CDR3 DNA sequence: TGTGCCAGCAGCCAAGAAGAGACCCAGTACTTC. Drawing the rest from reference TRBV14 and TRBJ2-5, the complete variable domain is EAGVTQFPSHSVIEKGQTVTLRCDPISGHDNLYWYRRVMGKEIKFLLHFVKESKQDESGMPNNRFLAERTGGTYSTLKVQPAELEDSGVYFCASSQEETQYFGPGTRLLVL.

CDR3 coding DNA: TGTGCCAGCAGCTTAGCACCGGGGACAGGGGTTGAAGCTTTCTTT. It translates to CASSLAPGTGVEAFF. V and J are TRBV7-8 and TRBJ1-1; 10 bases fit TRBD1. Germline CDR1 and CDR2: SGHVS and FQNEAQ. Trimming took 0 bases from V and 7 from J; bases not matched to a gene: 5. The CDR3 is 15 amino acids.

J is TRBJ1-1 and V is TRBV4-3, with D possibly matching TRBD1 (5 bases). The CDR3 spans 16 residues. V was cut by 0 bases and J by 7 bases, with 18 bases left in between. Germline V CDR1 and CDR2: LGHNA, YSLEER. In nucleotides, the CDR3 is TGCGCCAGCAGCCAAGATCCTTGGGGCCGCGGGATTGAAGCTTTCTTT. This codes for CASSQDPWGRGIEAFF.

Details on this clone: This sample includes further DNA sequences coding for the same CDR3. As DNA, the CDR3 is TGTGCCAGCAGCTTGGCCCTAGCGGGTTTCTACAATGAGCAGTTCTTC. Translated, it gives CASSLALAGFYNEQFF. The chain joins TRBV5-6 to TRBJ2-1, with 8 bases matching TRBD2. CDR3 length: 16 residues. The germline V gene has CDR1 SGHDT and CDR2 YYEEEE. V was pared by 0 bases and J by 3 bases, with 5 bases of the junction left unmatched.

The chain links TRBV25-1 to TRBJ1-2; D might be TRBD1 (6 bases). The germline V gene has CDR1 MGHDK and CDR2 SYGVNS. The CDR3 sequence is 16 residues long. V was shortened by 5 bases and J by 4 bases, with 20 bases between the two germline ends. This CDR3 is CASSPLAEGGVYGYTF. The CDR3 region has the DNA TGTGCCAGCAGTCCCCTAGCAGAGGGGGGGGTCTATGGCTACACCTTC.

The V gene is TRBV30, the J gene TRBJ2-1; TRBD2 might be the D (5 bases). The CDR3 has 10 residues. V lost 4 bases and J 8 bases, leaving 6 bases between the germline ends. From germline, CDR1 is GTSNPN and CDR2 SVGIG (reference sequence). The DNA of the CDR3 is TGTGCCTGGATGGAGGATGAGCAGTTCTTC. Protein sequence: CAWMEDEQFF.

The chain links TRBV10-3 to TRBJ1-6, with D tentatively TRBD1 (5 bases). This CDR3 spans 16 amino acids. V lost 3 bases and J lost 7, with 16 bases in between. Germline V gene sequence: CDR1 ENHRY, CDR2 SYGVKD. CDR3 coding DNA: TGTGCCATCAGTGATTTCGGTCTTCAGGGAAATTCACCCCTCCACTTT. Protein sequence: CAISDFGLQGNSPLHF.

V gene TRBV5-6 combines with J gene TRBJ2-5; TRBD1 aligns across 7 bases. The CDR3 has 14 amino acids. Unmatched junction bases numbered 5, after V lost 4 bases and J lost 2 bases. Germline CDR1 SGHDT, CDR2 YYEEEE. CDR3 sequence: CASSPWDRQETQYF. DNA of the CDR3: TGTGCCAGCAGCCCCTGGGACAGACAAGAGACCCAGTACTTC.

As for this clone: Other DNA sequences of this sample code for an identical CDR3. The chain recombines TRBV27 with TRBJ1-2; no definite D call. The CDR3 spans 13 residues. Trimming pared 6 bases from V and 0 bases from J, leaving 8 bases between. Germline assignment: CDR1 MNHEY and CDR2 SMNVEV (reference sequence). The CDR3, as DNA: TGTGCCAGCAGCCCGACGGCTAACTATGGCTACACCTTC. Its translation: CASSPTANYGYTF.

A remark on this clone: The junction and the germline gene differ at one end; a read error may be behind it. The chain uses TRBV14 and TRBJ2-5, with D perhaps given as TRBD1 or TRBD2 (6 bases each). The CDR3 loop spans 14 amino acids. Germline CDR1 reads SGHDN; CDR2 reads FVKESK. CDR3 amino acids: CASSLGGSQKTQYF. In DNA form, the CDR3 reads TGTGCCAGCAGCCTCGGGGGCAGCCAAAAGACCCAGTACTTC. The variable domain in full, completed from reference TRBV14 and TRBJ2-5, reads EAGVTQFPSHSVIEKGQTVTLRCDPISGHDNLYWYRRVMGKEIKFLLHFVKESKQDESGMPNNRFLAERTGGTYSTLKVQPAELEDSGVYFCASSLGGSQKTQYFGPGTRLLVL.

The rearrangement joins TRBV7-9 to TRBJ2-5; 11 nucleotides agree with TRBD2. Germline CDR1 is SEHNR and CDR2 is FQNEAQ (reference sequence). The trim removed 5 bases at V and 5 bases at J, leaving 7 bases unmatched. The CDR3 consists of 15 residues. CDR3: CASSLLAGGPETQYF. CDR3 nucleotides: TGTGCCAGCAGCCTCCTAGCGGGGGGCCCGGAGACCCAGTACTTC.

V and J are TRBV2 and TRBJ2-7; 7 bases line up with TRBD2. The CDR3 consists of 16 residues. The V and J ends lost 4 bases and 0 bases, in that order; junction bases with no gene match: 9. Germline CDR1 SNHLY, CDR2 FYNNEI. CDR3 sequence: CASSGEGQRSSYEQYF. The CDR3 nucleotides read TGTGCCAGCAGTGGGGAGGGCCAGCGAAGCTCCTACGAGCAGTACTTC. Looking up the rest from reference TRBV2 and TRBJ2-7 gives the full variable domain: EPEVTQTPSHQVTQMGQEVILRCVPISNHLYFYWYRQILGQKVEFLVSFYNNEISEKSEIFDDQFSVERPDGSNFTLKIRSTKLEDSAMYFCASSGEGQRSSYEQYFGPGTRLTVT.

The rearrangement links TRBV29-1 to TRBJ1-2; D perhaps matches TRBD1 (6 bases). The CDR3 length is 16 residues. The germline gives CDR1 SQVTM, CDR2 ANQGSEA. The V gene lost 4 bases and the J gene lost 4 bases, with 22 bases spanning the gap. CDR3: CSVGTIMGGGTYGYTF. In DNA form, the CDR3 reads TGCAGCGTTGGGACCATAATGGGGGGCGGTACCTATGGCTACACCTTC.

V and J are TRBV27 and TRBJ2-7; 8 bases line up with TRBD1. CDR1 MNHEY and CDR2 SMNVEV come from the germline V gene (reference sequence). The CDR3 length is 14 residues. V gave up 9 bases and J gave up 1 base; unmatched junction bases: 8. CDR3 in amino acids: CASSQGAVSYEQYF. CDR3 DNA sequence: TGTGCCAGTAGTCAGGGGGCGGTTTCCTACGAGCAGTACTTC.